Below, 30 T cell receptor beta chains from the same sample are listed, as sequenced in a study of T cells after yellow fever vaccination. TCRdb reprocessed the 5' RACE reads with MiXCR, giving one entry per CDR3 protein. This table holds a few hundred thousand distinct CDR3 sequences, about a fifth found once. Sequenced here: PBMCs, sampled 15 days after the yellow fever booster vaccination. These receptors originate from a man aged 25 to 40 who received the YFV17D yellow fever vaccine.

The chain links TRBV5-5 to TRBJ1-3; possibly TRBD1 for D (5 bases). CDR1 SGHKS and CDR2 YYEKEE come from the germline V gene (reference sequence). The CDR3 is made up of 14 amino acids. The V gene lost 4 bases and the J gene lost 4 bases, with 12 bases spanning the gap. The CDR3 DNA reads as TGTGCCAGCAGCCGGGACGGTTACGGAAACACCATATATTTT. It is translated as CASSRDGYGNTIYF.

This chain joins TRBV6-1 and TRBJ1-2, with TRBD1 identical over 8 bases. Germline loops: CDR1 MNHNS, CDR2 SASEGT. V gave up 5 bases and J gave up 6 bases; unmatched junction bases: 11. The CDR3 is made up of 15 amino acids. The CDR3 protein is CASSPLGRQGNGYTF. The CDR3 DNA reads as TGTGCCAGCAGTCCCCTCGGACGACAGGGGAATGGCTACACCTTC.

This chain uses TRBV20-1 with TRBJ2-1, with D tentatively TRBD1 (5 bases). Germline V CDR1 and CDR2: DFQATT, SNEGSKA (reference sequence). The CDR3 spans 16 residues. V was shortened by 4 bases and J by 6 bases, with 22 bases between the two germline ends. The CDR3 sequence is CSATLQWGRSPNEQFF. The CDR3 bases are TGCAGTGCTACCCTCCAGTGGGGCAGGTCCCCCAATGAGCAGTTCTTC.

This clonotype was seen only a few times. The gene calls are TRBV5-1 and TRBJ2-1, with D perhaps TRBD1 (6 bases). This CDR3 contains 15 residues. V shed 2 bases and J shed 3 bases, with 12 bases lying between them. Germline CDR1 SGHRS, CDR2 YFSETQ. The CDR3, as DNA: TGCGCCAGCAGCTTTTCCGGGACAAGCTACAATGAGCAGTTCTTC. Translating it yields CASSFSGTSYNEQFF.

The chain combines TRBV7-6 with TRBJ2-7; no reliable D call. The CDR3 has 17 residues. Trimming shortened V by 4 bases and J by 3 bases, and 22 bases separated the two germline ends. CDR1 is SGHVS and CDR2 is FNYEAQ in the germline V gene. Here the CDR3 reads CASSSAVSNAAIYEQYF. The CDR3 coding sequence is TGTGCCAGCAGCTCGGCCGTTTCAAACGCGGCCATCTACGAGCAGTACTTC.

The CDR3 sequence is CSARVSGGGKAGELFF. The CDR3, as DNA: TGCAGTGCTAGAGTGTCTGGGGGAGGGAAGGCCGGGGAGCTGTTTTTT. The chain joins TRBV20-1 to TRBJ2-2, with 7 bases lining up with TRBD2. The CDR3 is 16 amino acids. Germline-derived CDR1 and CDR2 are DFQATT and SNEGSKA (reference sequence). Unmatched junction bases numbered 11, after V lost 1 base and J lost 6 bases.

The genes are TRBV5-4 and TRBJ2-5, with a possible D match to TRBD1 (7 bases). The CDR3 totals 13 residues. Germline assignment: CDR1 SGHNT and CDR2 YYREEE (reference sequence). The V gene lost 5 bases and the J gene lost 4 bases, with 12 bases spanning the gap. The CDR3 DNA sequence: TGTGCCAGCAGTAACCAGGGGGGAGAGACCCAGTACTTC. It is translated as CASSNQGGETQYF.

The chain links TRBV12-3 or TRBV12-4 to TRBJ2-7; 9 bases are a match to TRBD1. This CDR3 region has 15 residues. J gave up 4 bases and V 1 base, and 5 bases lay outside the gene matches. In DNA, the CDR3 is TGTGCCAGCAGTTTAGTAGGGACAGGGCCTTACGAGCAGTACTTC. It translates to CASSLVGTGPYEQYF.

The chain carries TRBV15 and TRBJ2-7; the D is unclear. The V end lost 0 bases, the J end lost 3 bases, and 6 bases lay between the germline ends. The CDR3 length is 13 residues. The germline V gene has CDR1 LNHNV and CDR2 YYDKDF (reference sequence). Here the CDR3 DNA reads TGTGCCACCAGCAGAGATATCCTCTACGAGCAGTACTTC. As protein: CATSRDILYEQYF.

This clonotype was observed a handful of times. This chain uses TRBV7-2 with TRBJ2-4, with D perhaps given as TRBD1 or TRBD2 (5 bases each). From germline, CDR1 is SGHTA and CDR2 FQGNSA. V was cut by 1 base and J by 8 bases, with 12 bases left in between. The length of the CDR3 is 14 residues. The DNA for the CDR3 is TGTGCCAGCAGCTTAGAGTTCGGGGCGGACATTCAGTACTTC. It specifies CASSLEFGADIQYF.

The rearrangement uses TRBV7-2 and TRBJ2-3; D gene unclear. The CDR3 loop spans 14 amino acids. Germline CDR1 is SGHTA and CDR2 is FQGNSA. V was trimmed by 2 bases and J by 4 bases, leaving 10 bases between them. Here the CDR3 DNA reads TGTGCCAGCAGCTTAAGCACTAAATCAGATACGCAGTATTTT. The encoded protein is CASSLSTKSDTQYF.

The chain has TRBV7-8 and TRBJ2-7; 9 positions agree with TRBD1. After removal of 5 bases from V and 3 bases from J, the junction contained 14 bases not matched to a gene. The CDR3 sequence is 17 residues long. Germline loops: CDR1 SGHVS, CDR2 FQNEAQ. This CDR3 reads CASSPKTRQGVFYEQYF. CDR3 nucleotides: TGTGCCAGCAGCCCCAAGACACGACAGGGGGTGTTCTACGAGCAGTACTTC.

The rearrangement uses TRBV9 and TRBJ2-3; D not resolved. The germline V and J ends were trimmed by 0 bases and 3 bases, with 5 bases remaining between them. The CDR3 runs to 13 residues. Germline CDR1 reads SGDLS; CDR2 reads YYNGEE. CDR3 DNA: TGTGCCAGCAGCGTAGTAGCAACAGATACGCAGTATTTT. This sequence encodes CASSVVATDTQYF.

The gene calls are TRBV5-1 and TRBJ1-1; no firm D call. Germline CDR1 reads SGHRS; CDR2 reads YFSETQ. This CDR3 has 15 amino acids. V shed 3 bases and J shed 1 base, with 13 bases lying between them. The CDR3 nucleotides are TGCGCCAGCAGCTCGGCAGGCGCAGGGAACACTGAAGCTTTCTTT. This codes for CASSSAGAGNTEAFF. The full variable domain, rest sourced from reference TRBV5-1 and TRBJ1-1, is KAGVTQTPRYLIKTRGQQVTLSCSPISGHRSVSWYQQTPGQGLQFLFEYFSETQRNKGNFPGRFSGRQFSNSRSEMNVSTLELGDSALYLCASSSAGAGNTEAFFGQGTRLTVV.

The chain is built from TRBV19 and TRBJ2-2; the D gene could be TRBD1 or TRBD2 (6 bases each). This CDR3 is built from 15 residues. Germline assignment: CDR1 LNHDA and CDR2 SQIVND (reference sequence). Trimming removed 7 bases at V and 3 bases at J, with 15 bases between. The CDR3 spells CASIPRGLYTGELFF. For the CDR3, the DNA is TGTGCCAGTATCCCCCGGGGGCTTTACACCGGGGAGCTGTTTTTT.

This chain joins TRBV2 and TRBJ2-7, with TRBD2 matching 9 bases. This CDR3 has 15 residues. Germline V gene data show CDR1 as SNHLY and CDR2 as FYNNEI. Germline trimming cut 8 bases from V and 7 bases from J; bases unmatched to any gene: 15. The CDR3 nucleotides are TGTGCCAGCGTCGGTAGCGGGAGTGCGGTGGATGAGCAGTACTTC. Translating gives CASVGSGSAVDEQYF.

This chain connects TRBV20-1 to TRBJ2-1; unclear D gene. Germline CDR1 is DFQATT and CDR2 is SNEGSKA (reference sequence). V was cut by 5 bases and J by 7 bases, with 12 bases left in between. CDR3 length equals 12 residues. CDR3 loop: CSASQATNEQFF. The CDR3 bases are TGCAGTGCTTCCCAGGCAACGAATGAGCAGTTCTTC.

J is TRBJ2-7 and V is TRBV25-1; 9 bases fit TRBD2. Germline V gene lookup returns CDR1 MGHDK and CDR2 SYGVNS. The CDR3 extends over 18 amino acids. V lost 5 bases to trimming and J lost 0 bases; unmatched junction nucleotides: 14. CDR3 protein: CASSPNGLSGSNSYEQYF. DNA for the CDR3: TGTGCCAGCAGTCCGAACGGCCTTAGCGGGAGTAACTCCTACGAGCAGTACTTC.

In this sample, this clonotype turned up many times. The chain has TRBV12-3 or TRBV12-4 and TRBJ2-1; no firm D call. V was trimmed by 3 bases and J by 5 bases, leaving 8 bases between them. There are 13 residues in the CDR3. This chain's CDR3 is CASSFSANNEQFF. The CDR3 region has the DNA TGTGCCAGCAGTTTTTCTGCGAACAATGAGCAGTTCTTC.

The chain carries TRBV29-1 and TRBJ2-3; 8 bases align to TRBD1. Per germline, CDR1 SQVTM and CDR2 ANQGSEA. V lost 1 base to trimming and J lost 6 bases; unmatched junction nucleotides: 9. The CDR3 spans 15 residues. The CDR3 nucleotides are TGCAGCGTTGAAGGAAGCGGACAGGGTTTGGATACGCAGTATTTT. Translated: CSVEGSGQGLDTQYF.

This clonotype has ten or more counts. The chain recombines TRBV12-3 or TRBV12-4 with TRBJ2-5, with D hard to call. CDR3 length: 13 amino acids. Trimming took off 1 base at V and 3 bases at J, with 6 bases between the two ends. CDR3 coding DNA: TGTGCCAGCAGTTTAGGGGTTAAAGAGACCCAGTACTTC. Translation gives CASSLGVKETQYF.

In this sample, this clonotype turned up a few times. The CDR3 is CSALAGATDTQYF. The CDR3 coding sequence is TGCAGCGCGTTAGCGGGTGCCACAGATACGCAGTATTTT. This rearrangement joins TRBV29-1 to TRBJ2-3, with 7 bases aligning to TRBD2. This CDR3 contains 13 residues. The V gene's germline CDR1 is SQVTM and CDR2 ANQGSEA. Trimming cost V 7 bases and J 2 bases; bases outside gene matches: 6.

The genes are TRBV5-1 and TRBJ2-7, with TRBD1 matching 9 bases. After removal of 7 bases from V and 1 base from J, the junction contained 6 bases not matched to a gene. Germline V gene lookup returns CDR1 SGHRS and CDR2 YFSETQ. This CDR3 comprises 14 residues. CDR3 amino acids: CASFSGTGSYEQYF. Written as DNA, the CDR3 is TGCGCCAGCTTCAGCGGGACAGGGTCCTACGAGCAGTACTTC.

V is TRBV29-1 and J is TRBJ2-1; 13 positions match TRBD2. Germline V gene sequence: CDR1 SQVTM, CDR2 ANQGSEA. The CDR3 consists of 16 residues. V lost 5 bases to trimming and J lost 2 bases; unmatched junction nucleotides: 6. This CDR3 reads CSVTGLAGLAYNEQFF. In DNA form, the CDR3 reads TGCAGCGTTACGGGACTAGCGGGATTGGCCTACAATGAGCAGTTCTTC.

Written as DNA, the CDR3 is TGCAGTGCTAGAGATTATAGAGGACAGCCCACAGATACGCAGTATTTT. Protein product: CSARDYRGQPTDTQYF. The chain couples TRBV20-1 to TRBJ2-3, with D perhaps matching TRBD1 (6 bases). The CDR3 sequence is 16 residues long. From germline, CDR1 is DFQATT and CDR2 SNEGSKA (reference sequence). V was cut by 0 bases and J by 2 bases, with 15 bases left in between.

The chain employs TRBV30 and TRBJ2-3, with a weak D call TRBD1 (6 bases). Germline-derived CDR1 and CDR2 are GTSNPN and SVGIG (reference sequence). The CDR3 sequence is 15 residues long. Trimming stripped 1 base from V and 4 bases from J, with 15 bases between. CDR3 DNA: TGTGCCTGGAGTGAAGGGCAGGGGAGATCAGATACGCAGTATTTT. Translated: CAWSEGQGRSDTQYF.

Only a few counts were recorded for this clonotype. The rearrangement joins TRBV7-2 to TRBJ1-2, with D perhaps TRBD1 (5 bases). This CDR3 comprises 13 residues. Trimming shortened V by 4 bases and J by 8 bases, and 14 bases separated the two germline ends. Per the germline V gene, CDR1 is SGHTA and CDR2 is FQGNSA. This CDR3 reads CASSSQGRGGYTF. In DNA form, the CDR3 reads TGTGCCAGCAGCTCTCAGGGAAGGGGCGGCTACACCTTC.

CDR3: CASSFQGVSNIQYF. The CDR3 coding sequence is TGTGCCAGCAGCTTTCAGGGGGTTTCGAACATTCAGTACTTC. The chain joins TRBV7-2 to TRBJ2-4; 7 bases fit TRBD1. V lost 3 bases and J lost 7; bases outside the gene matches: 6. The CDR3 consists of 14 residues. Per the germline V gene, CDR1 is SGHTA and CDR2 is FQGNSA.

The chain has TRBV30 and TRBJ1-5; 8 bases are shared with TRBD1. CDR1 GTSNPN and CDR2 SVGIG come from the germline V gene (reference sequence). CDR3 length: 14 residues. V lost 4 bases and J lost 4; bases outside the gene matches: 6. CDR3 DNA: TGTGCCTGGACCCCGGGACAGGCGAATCAGCCCCAGCATTTT. The encoded protein is CAWTPGQANQPQHF.

V is TRBV9 and J is TRBJ1-2; the D is unclear. Trimming took off 4 bases at V and 6 bases at J, with 19 bases between the two ends. The germline V gene encodes CDR1 SGDLS and CDR2 YYNGEE. The CDR3 is 15 residues long. In DNA form, the CDR3 reads TGTGCCAGCAGCACCCACCCAAGAAGGGAAGATGGCTACACCTTC. Translating it yields CASSTHPRREDGYTF. The complete variable domain, with remaining parts taken from reference TRBV9 and TRBJ1-2, reads DSGVTQTPKHLITATGQRVTLRCSPRSGDLSVYWYQQSLDQGLQFLIQYYNGEERAKGNILERFSAQQFPDLHSELNLSSLELGDSALYFCASSTHPRREDGYTFGSGTRLTVV.